This note documents a single T cell receptor beta chain sequence. Its antigen is currently unknown. The table came from immunoSEQ multiplex PCR; TCRdb's copy has only in-frame clones and leaves some out. The table has tens of thousands of clones, more than 75% seen once; the top ten hold approximately 4.2%. The CDR3 length is 12 residues. The germline CDR1 and CDR2 sequences are MNHEY and SVGAGI. Trimming shortened V by 4 bases and J by 4 bases, and 5 bases separated the two germline ends. This specimen comes from a study of T cell responses to AZD1222 COVID-19 vaccine. Broader study findings: Of spike-specific TCRs, nearly half reportedly target regions left unmutated in variants. Spike-specific TCR breadth and depth both grew after two AZD1222 doses. Only a handful of AZD1222 recipients tested seropositive at baseline. Donor demographics were predominantly white British with a female majority; clonal diversity may be underestimated.

The receptor was derived from an adult in good health. This specimen was peripheral blood, taken on day 0 of AZD1222 vaccination. The chain combines TRBV6-5 with TRBJ1-5; D perhaps matches TRBD1 (5 bases). The CDR3 sequence: CASSSGNQPQHF. DNA for the CDR3: TGTGCCAGCAGTTCAGGGAATCAGCCCCAGCATTTT.